The table lists the clone carrying this T cell receptor beta chain with a few counts. Its antigen is still unknown. The CDR3 contains 16 residues. Germline CDR1 SGHRS, CDR2 YFSETQ. Trimming cost V 0 bases and J 5 bases, with 17 bases left between them. The sample belongs to a study of T cells after yellow fever vaccination. Overall study findings and caveats: Weaker in magnitude, the secondary response showed a faster peak on day 5 versus 15. Only a minor proportion of clonotypes was detected across both CD4 and CD8 compartments. A large majority of primary-vaccination clones showed up again after the booster (around 96% CD4, roughly 91% CD8).

The study made its TCR cDNA through 5'RACE template switching. That step introduced a universal primer site along with UMIs. TCRdb ran MiXCR on the 5' RACE reads and lists one entry per CDR3 protein. The data show about 400,000 distinct CDR3 sequences, 11% seen once. The source material was PBMCs, sampled on the day of the first yellow fever vaccination. This chain joins TRBV5-1 and TRBJ2-5, with TRBD1 as a possible D gene (5 bases). The sequence came from a man aged 18 to 30 who received the YFV17D yellow fever vaccine. The CDR3 DNA reads as TGCGCCAGCAGCTTGGAAGGACAATCGCCACGGGAGACCCAGTACTTC. Translated: CASSLEGQSPRETQYF.